This TCR beta chain came from a study of T cells after yellow fever vaccination. On this clonotype itself: The antigen remains unidentified.

Losses at the gene ends were 5 bases for V and 5 bases for J; bases not matched to a gene: 10. Germline-derived CDR1 and CDR2 are DFQATT and SNEGSKA (reference sequence). The CDR3 sequence is 15 residues long. Making TCR cDNA involved 5'RACE template switching, which added UMIs and a universal primer site. TCRdb redid the calling of the 5' RACE reads with MiXCR, one entry per CDR3 protein. The sample records more than 300,000 distinct CDR3 sequences, approximately 12% being singletons. Overall study results and limits: Boosting was followed by the reappearance of most primary-vaccination clones (96% CD4, about 90% CD8).

The receptor's source is a young man who received the YFV17D yellow fever vaccine. The sample consisted of CD4+ T cells sorted from PBMCs, taken 45 days after the yellow fever booster vaccination. The chain recombines TRBV20-1 with TRBJ2-5; TRBD2 agrees at 11 bases. CDR3 region: CSASLSGGARETQYF. CDR3 sequence (DNA): TGCAGTGCTTCCCTTAGCGGGGGGGCCCGTGAGACCCAGTACTTC.